The 21 T cell receptor beta chains presented below share a single source sample, sequenced in a study of post-analysis software for immune sequencing data. Study results and limitations: With TRBV5-6, TRBV5-1 and TRBV20-1 included, about five TRBV segments were more frequent in patients than in controls.

Presence of unique molecular identifiers characterized the TCR beta cDNA libraries. TCRdb reprocessed the PCR reads with MiXCR, giving one entry per CDR3 protein. The sample includes 350,000 to 500,000 distinct CDR3 sequences, 35% to 45% of them seen just once. These receptors are not linked to any known antigen. Sample: blood. Receptors were obtained from a girl aged 2 to 9 with multiple sclerosis.

In the case of this clonotype: It is likely a read error, because the conserved phenylalanine at the end of the CDR3 is missing. This chain joins TRBV5-5 and TRBJ2-5; D possibly corresponds to TRBD1 (6 bases). V dropped 4 bases and J dropped 5 bases, with 15 bases sitting between them. The CDR3 is made up of 14 amino acids. The V gene's germline CDR1 is SGHKS and CDR2 YYEKEE (reference sequence). CDR3 amino acids: CASSQGQMGETQYI. The CDR3 DNA sequence: TGTGCCAGCAGCCAGGGGCAAATGGGGGAGACCCAGTACATT.

In regard to this clonotype: No conserved phenylalanine or tryptophan is present at the end of the CDR3, so a read error is the likely explanation. The chain carries TRBV29-1 and TRBJ1-1; 9 nucleotides align to TRBD1. The germline CDR1 and CDR2 sequences are SQVTM and ANQGSEA. The CDR3 runs 15 residues. V was pared by 1 base and J by 2 bases, with 5 bases of the junction left unmatched. CDR3 loop: CSVEATDRGNTEAFL. The CDR3 DNA follows: TGCAGCGTTGAAGCGACGGACAGGGGAAACACTGAAGCTTTCCTT.

This sequence joins TRBV7-6 and TRBJ1-2, with 7 bases lining up with TRBD1. The CDR3 consists of 15 residues. Looked up from germline, CDR1 is SGHVS and CDR2 is FNYEAQ. V dropped 5 bases and J dropped 3; count of bases not matched to a gene: 9. CDR3 DNA: TGTGCCAGCAGCCCCGGCCGGGACAGCTACTATGGCTACACCTTC. Translating it yields CASSPGRDSYYGYTF.

This clonotype was found many times. The chain recombines TRBV15 with TRBJ2-3; 9 bases match TRBD2. After removal of 7 bases from V and 6 bases from J, the junction contained 5 bases not matched to a gene. Germline assignment: CDR1 LNHNV and CDR2 YYDKDF (reference sequence). The CDR3 extends over 13 amino acids. The CDR3 coding sequence is TGTGCCACCAATCTAGCGGGAACGGATACGCAGTATTTT. Translating it yields CATNLAGTDTQYF.

Regarding this clonotype: A much larger clone is a single base away; this may be a read error. The V and J genes are TRBV20-1 and TRBJ2-3; TRBD2 might be the D (5 bases). CDR3 length: 15 residues. The germline CDR1 and CDR2 sequences are DFQATT and SNEGSKA (reference sequence). The CDR3: CSTRAHLAVTDTQYF. CDR3 coding DNA: TGCAGTACTAGAGCACACCTAGCAGTCACAGATACGCAGTATTTT.

This clonotype was picked up a small number of times. The rearrangement joins TRBV12-3 or TRBV12-4 to TRBJ1-2; TRBD1 matches at 7 bases. V lost 3 bases and J lost 7; bases outside the gene matches: 2. The CDR3 totals 12 residues. The CDR3 DNA is TGTGCCAGCAGTTTTCGACAGGGTGGCTACACCTTC. Its protein is CASSFRQGGYTF.

A few counts support this clonotype. V gene TRBV7-9 combines with J gene TRBJ2-6; 7 bases fit TRBD1. Trimming cost V 6 bases and J 2 bases; bases outside gene matches: 4. The CDR3 sequence is 15 residues long. Germline V gene sequence: CDR1 SEHNR, CDR2 FQNEAQ (reference sequence). In nucleotides, the CDR3 is TGTGCCAGCAGTCAGACAGGGCCTGGGGCCAACGTCCTGACTTTC. It encodes CASSQTGPGANVLTF.

This clonotype was detected only a few times. The chain carries TRBV7-7 and TRBJ2-1, with a weak D call TRBD2 (7 bases). The V end lost 1 base, the J end lost 5 bases, and 12 bases lay between the germline ends. Germline values: CDR1 SSHAT, CDR2 FNYEAQ (reference sequence). This CDR3 has 15 amino acids. In nucleotides, the CDR3 is TGTGCCAGCAGCTTAGGCGGGGGCACCCACAATGAGCAGTTCTTC. It encodes CASSLGGGTHNEQFF.

The chain couples TRBV12-3 or TRBV12-4 to TRBJ2-3; possible D gene TRBD2, 5 bases. The CDR3 loop spans 15 amino acids. Trimming took off 9 bases at V and 0 bases at J, with 16 bases between the two ends. CDR3 loop: CASSEDRTSTDTQYF. CDR3 nucleotide sequence: TGTGCCAGTAGCGAGGATCGGACTAGCACAGATACGCAGTATTTT.

This clonotype was seen repeatedly, ten times or more. J is TRBJ2-6 and V is TRBV7-3; the D is unclear. Germline CDR1 and CDR2: SGHTA and FQGTGA. The CDR3 has 15 residues. V lost 2 bases to trimming and J lost 4 bases, with 9 bases between them. Here the CDR3 reads CASSLHGPGANVLTF. The CDR3 region has the DNA TGTGCCAGCAGCTTACACGGGCCCGGGGCCAACGTCCTGACTTTC.

This clonotype was seen a few times. This chain connects TRBV2 to TRBJ2-7; D not resolved. The CDR3 contains 13 residues. Germline CDR1 and CDR2: SNHLY and FYNNEI. V lost 3 bases, J lost 3 bases, and 9 bases lay in between. The CDR3 is CASSDGTLYEQYF. The CDR3 coding sequence is TGTGCCAGCAGTGATGGCACACTCTACGAGCAGTACTTC.

The chain carries TRBV12-3 or TRBV12-4 and TRBJ1-5; D is uncertain. The CDR3 extends over 14 amino acids. Trimming pared 2 bases from V and 4 bases from J, leaving 9 bases between. This CDR3 reads CASSLWVLNQPQHF. The CDR3 bases are TGTGCCAGCAGTTTATGGGTACTGAATCAGCCCCAGCATTTT.

This clonotype showed up just a few times. V usage is TRBV6-1 and J usage is TRBJ1-2; weak D call: TRBD1 (5 bases). The CDR3 has 13 residues. Germline V lookup: CDR1 MNHNS, CDR2 SASEGT. The V end was cut by 5 bases, the J end by 4 bases, with 11 bases between. CDR3 in amino acids: CASSPTEFYGYTF. The CDR3, as DNA: TGTGCCAGCAGTCCGACAGAATTCTATGGCTACACCTTC.

J is TRBJ2-1 and V is TRBV29-1; 12 bases align to TRBD2. The CDR3 runs 13 residues. V lost 4 bases to trimming and J lost 6 bases; unmatched junction nucleotides: 1. Germline CDR1 is SQVTM and CDR2 is ANQGSEA. The CDR3 reads CSVGGLAGNEQFF. The CDR3 DNA reads as TGCAGCGTTGGGGGACTAGCGGGCAATGAGCAGTTCTTC.

The chain employs TRBV7-3 and TRBJ2-1, with 10 nucleotides matching TRBD2. This CDR3 has 16 amino acids. Trimming cost V 5 bases and J 7 bases; bases outside gene matches: 11. Germline V lookup: CDR1 SGHTA, CDR2 FQGTGA. The DNA for the CDR3 is TGTGCCAGCAGCCCCTTCAGCGGGGGGGCTGCAAATGAGCAGTTCTTC. Encoded protein: CASSPFSGGAANEQFF.

This clonotype has just a few counts. The chain joins TRBV28 to TRBJ2-5; 9 positions agree with TRBD2. This CDR3 contains 16 residues. CDR1 is MDHEN and CDR2 is SYDVKM in the germline V gene. The V segment lost 1 base and the J segment 2 bases; nucleotides outside the gene matches: 5. The CDR3 reads CASSLSGTSWQETQYF. The DNA of the CDR3 is TGTGCCAGCAGTTTATCGGGGACTAGCTGGCAAGAGACCCAGTACTTC.

V and J are TRBV3-1 and TRBJ2-5; TRBD2 is a possible D gene (5 bases). The CDR3 has 15 residues. Per germline, CDR1 LGHDT and CDR2 YNNKEL (reference sequence). Trimming cost V 3 bases and J 5 bases, with 16 bases left between them. The DNA for the CDR3 is TGTGCCAGCAGCCAGTCGGCCAGCGGTGGCGAGACCCAGTACTTC. This translates into CASSQSASGGETQYF.

The chain is built from TRBV28 and TRBJ2-7; D gene uncertain. V was cut by 2 bases and J by 4 bases, with 9 bases left in between. The CDR3 is 13 residues long. Germline values: CDR1 MDHEN, CDR2 SYDVKM. DNA for the CDR3: TGTGCCAGCAGTTTACTACGTCAGTACGAGCAGTACTTC. This codes for CASSLLRQYEQYF.

This chain joins TRBV10-3 and TRBJ2-1; maybe TRBD2 (5 bases). Germline V gives CDR1 ENHRY, CDR2 SYGVKD. Trimming left V 6 bases short and J 7 bases short, with 16 bases between. The CDR3 runs to 14 residues. The CDR3, as DNA: TGTGCCATCAGGGAGACTACTCCAAGTAATGAGCAGTTCTTC. This encodes CAIRETTPSNEQFF.

This clonotype was seen a few times. V is TRBV18 and J is TRBJ1-5; 8 bases agree with TRBD1. Germline loops: CDR1 KGHSH, CDR2 LQKENI. The junction had 6 bases not matched to a gene; V was cut back by 2 bases and J by 3 bases. CDR3 length: 16 residues. DNA of the CDR3: TGTGCCAGCTCACCATCCACAGGGGGAAACAATCAGCCCCAGCATTTT. It encodes CASSPSTGGNNQPQHF.

This chain links TRBV20-1 with TRBJ1-2, with D perhaps TRBD1 (5 bases). V gave up 6 bases and J gave up 8 bases, with 19 bases separating them. This CDR3 is built from 13 residues. Germline-derived CDR1 and CDR2 are DFQATT and SNEGSKA (reference sequence). CDR3 loop: CSANWGAGWGYTF. CDR3 nucleotides: TGCAGTGCCAACTGGGGCGCAGGATGGGGCTACACCTTC.